These T cell receptor beta chains were read from a single sample in a study of identical twins. TCRdb redid the calling of the 5' RACE reads with MiXCR, one entry per CDR3 protein. The data contain under 800,000 distinct CDR3 sequences, about 20% of them singletons. The sample was also linked to a second study, of T cells expressing NK-cell markers.

Sequencing input: PBMCs. All receptors derive from a woman younger than 35 in good health. Both conserved end residues are part of each CDR3. The D gene is left open where the match is weak. Size is omitted from some rows. Given values are once, few, many or a class for expanded clones.

J gene,V gene,D gene,clone size,CDR3 DNA,CDR3 protein
TRBJ2-7,TRBV5-1,-,many,TGCGCCAGCAGCTCCCTACAGGGTAACTACGAGCAGTACTTC,CASSSLQGNYEQYF
TRBJ2-7,TRBV20-1,-,few,TGCAGTGCTAGAGATCTCGCTATCCTAAGCTCCTACGAGCAGTACTTC,CSARDLAILSSYEQYF
TRBJ2-3,TRBV7-9,-,-,TGTGCCAGCAGGGAGGTCCCTTTTATTGATACGCAGTATTTT,CASREVPFIDTQYF
TRBJ1-1,TRBV29-1,-,-,TGCAGCGTTGAAGCGGGGTTAGACACTGAAGCTTTCTTT,CSVEAGLDTEAFF
TRBJ1-1,TRBV18,-,few,TGTGCCAGCTCACCGAAGGGGAGCACTGAAGCTTTCTTT,CASSPKGSTEAFF
TRBJ1-1,TRBV11-3,TRBD1,few,TGTGCCAGCAGCGCCAGACAGGGGATGAACACTGAAGCTTTCTTT,CASSARQGMNTEAFF
TRBJ2-1,TRBV12-3/TRBV12-4,-,-,TGTGCCAGCAGTTTAGACCGCCCACTAGTCGGCGATGAGCAGTTCTTC,CASSLDRPLVGDEQFF
TRBJ2-3,TRBV4-2,-,few,TGTGCCAGCAGCGGGTCCGAACGGGATACGCAGTATTTT,CASSGSERDTQYF
TRBJ1-2,TRBV6-5,-,-,TGTGCCAGCAGTTACTCAGAGGGGTTCGGCTATGGCTACACCTTC,CASSYSEGFGYGYTF
TRBJ2-7,TRBV6-1,-,few,TGTGCCAGCAGCCCCGGACTCCCCGGTGAGCAGTACTTC,CASSPGLPGEQYF
TRBJ2-7,TRBV6-2/TRBV6-3,-,few,TGTGCCAGCAGTTGGGGGGACGTTCCATACGAGCAGTACTTC,CASSWGDVPYEQYF
TRBJ1-6,TRBV12-3/TRBV12-4,TRBD1,many,TGTGCCAGCAGTTTCCCAGGGGGCAATTCACCCCTCCACTTT,CASSFPGGNSPLHF
TRBJ2-7,TRBV5-1,-,-,TGCGCCAGCAGCCCCGCTAAGTCAGCAGGCGGCGAGCAGTACTTC,CASSPAKSAGGEQYF
TRBJ1-1,TRBV6-6,-,many,TGTGCCAGCAGTAAAAACACTGAAGCTTTCTTT,CASSKNTEAFF
TRBJ2-1,TRBV5-5,TRBD2,few,TGTGCCAGCAGCTTATCCCATAGCGGGAGGGCCAAAAGGGAGCAGTTCTTC,CASSLSHSGRAKREQFF
TRBJ2-1,TRBV5-1,TRBD2,-,TGCGCCAGCAGCTTGGTGACTAGCGGGGGTGATGAGCAGTTCTTC,CASSLVTSGGDEQFF
TRBJ2-7,TRBV20-1,-,-,TGCAGTGCCCGACTAGGGTTAGGGGAGCAGTACTTC,CSARLGLGEQYF
TRBJ2-7,TRBV7-9,-,-,TGTGCCAGCAGCCCCTGGGACATCTACGAGCAGTACTTC,CASSPWDIYEQYF
TRBJ2-1,TRBV29-1,-,few,TGCAGCGTTCGATCGATGAATGAGCAGTTCTTC,CSVRSMNEQFF
TRBJ2-7,TRBV5-1,-,few,TGCGCCAGCAGCTTGTGGTCGTCCTACGAGCAGTACTTC,CASSLWSSYEQYF
TRBJ1-1,TRBV12-3/TRBV12-4,-,-,TGTGCCAGCAGTTTGGGCCCCTCTTGGGCTGAAGCTTTCTTT,CASSLGPSWAEAFF
TRBJ2-2,TRBV20-1,-,few,TGCAGTGCTAGTGCCGGGGTCCCCGGGGAGCTGTTTTTT,CSASAGVPGELFF
TRBJ2-2,TRBV29-1,-,many,TGCAGCGGTGGACGACCGCCCGGGGAGCTGTTTTTT,CSGGRPPGELFF
TRBJ2-5,TRBV20-1,-,few,TGCAGTGCTAGCGGGAGTACTCAAGAGACCCAGTACTTC,CSASGSTQETQYF
TRBJ2-1,TRBV20-1,TRBD2,few,TGCAGTGCTAGACACCCTAGCGGGGATCGTGGTGAGCAGTTCTTC,CSARHPSGDRGEQFF
TRBJ2-3,TRBV20-1,TRBD2,many,TGCAGTGCGGGGATTAGCGGGGGGACAGATACGCAGTATTTT,CSAGISGGTDTQYF
TRBJ1-5,TRBV9,-,many,TGTGCCAGCAGCGGAGGGGGTAATGACCAGCCCCAGCATTTT,CASSGGGNDQPQHF
TRBJ2-3,TRBV12-3/TRBV12-4,TRBD2,many,TGTGCCAGCAGACTAGCGGGGGCCACAGATACGCAGTATTTT,CASRLAGATDTQYF